This T cell receptor beta chain was obtained from a study of regulatory T cells in long-lasting Graves disease. Combining iRepertoire HTBI primers with Arm-PCR of CDR3 regions, the authors built TCR beta libraries. TCRdb reprocessed the multiplex PCR reads via MiXCR and lists one record per CDR3 protein. The sample lists around 480,000 distinct CDR3 sequences, about 16% seen once, with 9% to 15% in the top ten. This clonotype was recorded a few times. Germline V gene sequence: CDR1 SEHNR, CDR2 FQNEAQ (reference sequence). After removal of 4 bases from V and 7 bases from J, the junction contained 4 bases not matched to a gene. The CDR3 runs to 13 residues. The time point here: newly diagnosed GD, antithyroid drugs for less than 3 months. The TCR library used RNA extracted from PBMCs. A further study also used this sample, focusing on T cells in Graves' hyperthyroidism and ophthalmopathy. This second study notes: HTBI primers drove first-round RT-PCR of the TCR CDR3.

The chain recombines TRBV7-9 with TRBJ2-7; 10 bases map to TRBD1. The sequences come from peripheral blood mononuclear cells (PBMCs), collected at new diagnosis, from a patient treated with antithyroid drugs. This TCR was sampled from a man aged 35-49 years with Graves disease. CDR3 nucleotide sequence: TGTGCCAGCAGCTCAGGACAGGGGGTGGAGCAGTACTTC. Protein: CASSSGQGVEQYF. The whole variable domain, filled in from reference TRBV7-9 and TRBJ2-7, reads DTGVSQNPRHKITKRGQNVTFRCDPISEHNRLYWYRQTLGQGPEFLTYFQNEAQLEKSRLLSDRFSAERPKGSFSTLEIQRTEQGDSAMYLCASSSGQGVEQYFGPGTRLTVT.